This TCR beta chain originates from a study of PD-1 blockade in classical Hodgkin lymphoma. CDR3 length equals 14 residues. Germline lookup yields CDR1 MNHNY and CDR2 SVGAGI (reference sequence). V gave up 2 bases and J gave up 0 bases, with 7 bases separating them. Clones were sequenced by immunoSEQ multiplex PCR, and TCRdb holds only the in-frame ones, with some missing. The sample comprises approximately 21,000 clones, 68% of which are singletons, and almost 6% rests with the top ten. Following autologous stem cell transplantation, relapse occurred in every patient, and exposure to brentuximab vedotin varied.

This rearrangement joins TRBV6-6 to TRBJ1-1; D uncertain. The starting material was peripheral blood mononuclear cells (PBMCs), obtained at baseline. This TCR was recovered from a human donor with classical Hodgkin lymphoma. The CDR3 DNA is TGTGCCAGCAGTTACAACATCCTGAACACTGAAGCTTTCTTT. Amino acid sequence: CASSYNILNTEAFF.